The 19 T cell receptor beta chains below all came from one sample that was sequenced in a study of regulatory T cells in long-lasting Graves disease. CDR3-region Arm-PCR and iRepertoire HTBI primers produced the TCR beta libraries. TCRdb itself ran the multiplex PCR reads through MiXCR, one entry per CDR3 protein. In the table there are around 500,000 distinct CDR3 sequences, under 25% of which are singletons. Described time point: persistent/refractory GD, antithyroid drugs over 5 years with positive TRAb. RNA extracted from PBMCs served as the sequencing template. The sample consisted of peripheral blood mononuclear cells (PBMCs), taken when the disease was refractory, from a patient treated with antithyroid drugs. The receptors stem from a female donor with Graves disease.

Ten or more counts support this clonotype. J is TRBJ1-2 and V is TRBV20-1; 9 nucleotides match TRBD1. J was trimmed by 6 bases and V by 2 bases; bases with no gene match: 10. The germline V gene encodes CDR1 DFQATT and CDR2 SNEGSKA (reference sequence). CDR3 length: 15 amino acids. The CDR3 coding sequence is TGCAGTGCTAGATGGGGGACAGGGACGGGAGATGGCTACACCTTC. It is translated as CSARWGTGTGDGYTF.

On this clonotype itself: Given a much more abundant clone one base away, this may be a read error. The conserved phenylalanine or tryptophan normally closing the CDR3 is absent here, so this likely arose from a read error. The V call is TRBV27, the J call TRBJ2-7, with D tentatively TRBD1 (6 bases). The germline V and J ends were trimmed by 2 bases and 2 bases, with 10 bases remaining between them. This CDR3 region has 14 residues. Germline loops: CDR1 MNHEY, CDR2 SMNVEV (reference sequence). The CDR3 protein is CASSLRGTAYEQYL. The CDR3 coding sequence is TGTGCCAGCAGTTTAAGGGGGACCGCCTACGAGCAGTACCTC.

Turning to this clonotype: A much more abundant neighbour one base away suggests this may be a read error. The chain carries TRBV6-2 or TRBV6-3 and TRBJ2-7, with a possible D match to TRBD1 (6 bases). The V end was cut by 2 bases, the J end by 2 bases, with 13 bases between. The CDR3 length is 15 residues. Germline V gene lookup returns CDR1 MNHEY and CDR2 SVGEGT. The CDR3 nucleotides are TGTGCCAGCAGTTACGGTGCAGGGGAACCCTACGAGCAGTACTTC. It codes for CASSYGAGEPYEQYF.

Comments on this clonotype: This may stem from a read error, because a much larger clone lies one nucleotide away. Here the CDR3 DNA reads TGCGCCAGCAGCTTAGTCGGACCAGGGTCTAATGAAAAACTGTTTTTT. Protein product: CASSLVGPGSNEKLFF. The chain couples TRBV5-1 to TRBJ1-4; TRBD1 is a possible D gene (5 bases). The CDR3 loop spans 16 amino acids. CDR1 and CDR2 (germline): SGHRS, YFSETQ. The V gene lost 2 bases and the J gene lost 3 bases, with 14 bases spanning the gap. The full variable domain, completed using reference TRBV5-1 and TRBJ1-4, is KAGVTQTPRYLIKTRGQQVTLSCSPISGHRSVSWYQQTPGQGLQFLFEYFSETQRNKGNFPGRFSGRQFSNSRSEMNVSTLELGDSALYLCASSLVGPGSNEKLFFGSGTQLSVL.

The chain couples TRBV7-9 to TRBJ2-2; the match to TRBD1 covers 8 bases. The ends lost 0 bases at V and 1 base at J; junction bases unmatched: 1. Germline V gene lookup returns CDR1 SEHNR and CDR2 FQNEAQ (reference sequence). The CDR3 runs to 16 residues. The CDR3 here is CASSLAGTGNTGELFF. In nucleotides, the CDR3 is TGTGCCAGCAGCTTAGCCGGGACAGGGAACACCGGGGAGCTGTTTTTT.

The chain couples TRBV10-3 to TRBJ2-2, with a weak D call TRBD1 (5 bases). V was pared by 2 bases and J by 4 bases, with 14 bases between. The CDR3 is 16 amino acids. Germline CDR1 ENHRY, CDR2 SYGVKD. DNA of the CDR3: TGTGCCATCAGTGAGGGGCAGGGTCCGAGCACCGGGGAGCTGTTTTTT. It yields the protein CAISEGQGPSTGELFF.

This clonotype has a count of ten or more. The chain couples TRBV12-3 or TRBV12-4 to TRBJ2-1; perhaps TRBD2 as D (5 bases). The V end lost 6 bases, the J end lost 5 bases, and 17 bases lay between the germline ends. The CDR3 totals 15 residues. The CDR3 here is CASSPERRSNNEQFF. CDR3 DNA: TGTGCCAGCAGCCCCGAGAGGAGGTCGAACAATGAGCAGTTCTTC.

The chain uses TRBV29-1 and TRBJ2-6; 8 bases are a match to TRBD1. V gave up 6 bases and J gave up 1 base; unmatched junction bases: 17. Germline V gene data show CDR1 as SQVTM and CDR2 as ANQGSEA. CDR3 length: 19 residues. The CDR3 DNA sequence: TGCAGCGTCCTTTCCCGGCAGGGGGCATCCTGGTCTGGGGCCAACGTCCTGACTTTC. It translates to CSVLSRQGASWSGANVLTF.

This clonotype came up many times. The DNA for the CDR3 is TGTGCCAGCACTTCAGGACGTCGAGGCTACACCTTC. Its translation is CASTSGRRGYTF. V is TRBV28 and J is TRBJ1-2; D ambiguous. CDR1 and CDR2 from the germline V gene are MDHEN and SYDVKM. The CDR3 runs to 12 residues. Deletions cut 7 bases from V and 8 bases from J, with 14 bases between.

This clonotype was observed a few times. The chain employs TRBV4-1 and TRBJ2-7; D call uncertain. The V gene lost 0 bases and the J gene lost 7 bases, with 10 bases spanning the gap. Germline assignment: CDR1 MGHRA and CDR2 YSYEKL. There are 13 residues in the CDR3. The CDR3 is CASSQEPRDEQYF. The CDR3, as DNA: TGCGCCAGCAGCCAAGAGCCACGTGATGAGCAGTACTTC.

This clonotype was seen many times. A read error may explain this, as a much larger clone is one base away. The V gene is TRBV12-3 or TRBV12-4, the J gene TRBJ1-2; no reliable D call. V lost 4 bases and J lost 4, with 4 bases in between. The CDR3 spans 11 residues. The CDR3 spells CASSSSYGYTF. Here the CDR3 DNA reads TGTGCCAGCAGTTCCAGCTATGGCTACACCTTC.

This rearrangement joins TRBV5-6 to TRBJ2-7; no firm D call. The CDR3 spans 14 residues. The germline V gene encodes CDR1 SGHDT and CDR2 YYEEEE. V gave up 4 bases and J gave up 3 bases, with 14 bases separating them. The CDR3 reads CASSESSKFYEQYF. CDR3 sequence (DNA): TGTGCCAGCAGCGAGAGTTCGAAGTTCTACGAGCAGTACTTC.

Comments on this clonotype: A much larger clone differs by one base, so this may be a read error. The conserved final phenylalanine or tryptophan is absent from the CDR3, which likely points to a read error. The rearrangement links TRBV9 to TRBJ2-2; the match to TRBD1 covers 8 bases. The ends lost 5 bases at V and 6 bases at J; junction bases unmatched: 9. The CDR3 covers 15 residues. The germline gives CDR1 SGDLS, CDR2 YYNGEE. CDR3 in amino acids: CASSLWTGIAGELFS. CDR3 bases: TGTGCCAGCAGTTTATGGACAGGGATCGCCGGGGAGCTGTTTTCT.

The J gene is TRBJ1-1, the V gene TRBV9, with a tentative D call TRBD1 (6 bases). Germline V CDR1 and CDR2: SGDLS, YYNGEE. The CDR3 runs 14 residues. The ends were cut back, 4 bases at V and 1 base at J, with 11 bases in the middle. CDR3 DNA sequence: TGTGCCAGCAGCCCACAGGGTTCGAACACTGAAGCTTTCTTT. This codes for CASSPQGSNTEAFF.

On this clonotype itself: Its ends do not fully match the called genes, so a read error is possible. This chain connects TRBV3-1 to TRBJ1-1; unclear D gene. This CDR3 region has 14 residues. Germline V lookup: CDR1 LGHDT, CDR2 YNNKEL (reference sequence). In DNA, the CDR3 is TGTGCCAGCGGCCAAAACACAAGGAACACTGAAGCTTTCTTT. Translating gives CASGQNTRNTEAFF.

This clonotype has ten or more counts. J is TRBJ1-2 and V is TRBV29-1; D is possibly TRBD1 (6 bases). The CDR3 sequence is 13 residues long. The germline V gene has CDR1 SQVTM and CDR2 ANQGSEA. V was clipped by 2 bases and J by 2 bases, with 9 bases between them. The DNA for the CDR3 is TGCAGCGTTGAAAACAGGGAGAACTATGGCTACACCTTC. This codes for CSVENRENYGYTF. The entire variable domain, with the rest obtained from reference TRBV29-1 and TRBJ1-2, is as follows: SAVISQKPSRDICQRGTSLTIQCQVDSQVTMMFWYRQQPGQSLTLIATANQGSEATYESGFVIDKFPISRPNLTFSTLTVSNMSPEDSSIYLCSVENRENYGYTFGSGTRLTVV.

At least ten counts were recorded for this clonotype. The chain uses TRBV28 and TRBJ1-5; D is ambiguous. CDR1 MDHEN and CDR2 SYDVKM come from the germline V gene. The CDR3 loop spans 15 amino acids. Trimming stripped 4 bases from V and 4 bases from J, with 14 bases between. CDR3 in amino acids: CASSSVRYGNQPQHF. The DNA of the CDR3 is TGTGCCAGCAGTTCCGTACGGTACGGGAATCAGCCCCAGCATTTT.

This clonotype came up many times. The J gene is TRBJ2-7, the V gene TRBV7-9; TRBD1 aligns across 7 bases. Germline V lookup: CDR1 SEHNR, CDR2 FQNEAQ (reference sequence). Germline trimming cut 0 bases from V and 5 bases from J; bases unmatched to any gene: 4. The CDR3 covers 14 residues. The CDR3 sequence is CASSLALQGHEQYF. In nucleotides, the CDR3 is TGTGCCAGCAGCTTAGCGCTACAGGGGCACGAGCAGTACTTC.

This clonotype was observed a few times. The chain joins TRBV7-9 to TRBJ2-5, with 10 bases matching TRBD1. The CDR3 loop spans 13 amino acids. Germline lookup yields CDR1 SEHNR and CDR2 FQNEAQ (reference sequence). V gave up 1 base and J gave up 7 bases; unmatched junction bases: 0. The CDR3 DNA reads TGTGCCAGCAGCTTAGGACAGGGGGCGACCCAGTACTTC. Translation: CASSLGQGATQYF.